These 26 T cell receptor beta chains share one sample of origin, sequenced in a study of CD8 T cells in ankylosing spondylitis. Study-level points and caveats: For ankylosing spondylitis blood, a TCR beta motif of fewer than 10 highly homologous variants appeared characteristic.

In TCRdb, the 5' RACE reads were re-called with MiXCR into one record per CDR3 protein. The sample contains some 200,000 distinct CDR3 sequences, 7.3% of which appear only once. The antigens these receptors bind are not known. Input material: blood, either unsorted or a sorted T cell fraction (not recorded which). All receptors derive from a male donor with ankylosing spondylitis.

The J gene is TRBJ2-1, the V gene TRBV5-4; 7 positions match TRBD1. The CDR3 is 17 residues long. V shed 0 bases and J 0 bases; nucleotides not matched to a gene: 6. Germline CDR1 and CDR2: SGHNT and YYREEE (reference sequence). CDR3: CASSLGYRGGSYNEQFF. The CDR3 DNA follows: TGTGCCAGCAGCTTGGGATACAGGGGTGGCTCCTACAATGAGCAGTTCTTC.

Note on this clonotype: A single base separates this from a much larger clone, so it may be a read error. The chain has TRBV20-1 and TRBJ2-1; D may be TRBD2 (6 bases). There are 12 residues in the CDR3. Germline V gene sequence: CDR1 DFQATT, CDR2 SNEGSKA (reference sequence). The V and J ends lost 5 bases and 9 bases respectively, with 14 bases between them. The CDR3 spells CSAPTSLIEQFF. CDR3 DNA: TGCAGTGCTCCTACTAGCCTCATTGAGCAGTTCTTC.

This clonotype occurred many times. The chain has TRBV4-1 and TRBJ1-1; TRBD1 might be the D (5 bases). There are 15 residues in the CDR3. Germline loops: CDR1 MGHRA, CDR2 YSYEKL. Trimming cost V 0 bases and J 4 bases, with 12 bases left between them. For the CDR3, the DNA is TGCGCCAGCAGCCAAGAGGAACGGGGGAGCACTGAAGCTTTCTTT. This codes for CASSQEERGSTEAFF.

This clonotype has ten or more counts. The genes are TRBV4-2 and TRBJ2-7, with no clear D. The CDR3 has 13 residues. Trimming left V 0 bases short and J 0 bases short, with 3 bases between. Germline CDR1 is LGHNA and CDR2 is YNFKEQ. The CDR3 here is CASSQDSSYEQYF. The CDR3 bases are TGTGCCAGCAGCCAAGATAGCTCCTACGAGCAGTACTTC.

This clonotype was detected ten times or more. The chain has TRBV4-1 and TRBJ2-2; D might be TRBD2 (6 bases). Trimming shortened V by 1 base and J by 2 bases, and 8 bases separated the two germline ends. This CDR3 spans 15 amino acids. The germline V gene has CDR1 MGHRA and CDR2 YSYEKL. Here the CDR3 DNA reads TGCGCCAGCAGCCAAGGACTAGAAAACACCGGGGAGCTGTTTTTT. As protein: CASSQGLENTGELFF.

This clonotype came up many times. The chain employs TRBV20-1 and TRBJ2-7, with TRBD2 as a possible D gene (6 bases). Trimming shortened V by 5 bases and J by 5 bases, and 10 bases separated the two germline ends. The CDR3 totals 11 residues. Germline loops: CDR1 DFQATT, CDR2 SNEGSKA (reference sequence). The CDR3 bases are TGCAGTGCTGACGGGGGTAACGAGCAGTACTTC. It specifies CSADGGNEQYF.

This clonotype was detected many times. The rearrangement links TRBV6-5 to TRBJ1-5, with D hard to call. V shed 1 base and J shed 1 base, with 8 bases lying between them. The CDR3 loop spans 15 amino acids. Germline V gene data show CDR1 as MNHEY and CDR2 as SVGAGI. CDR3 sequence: CASSYYGISNQPQHF. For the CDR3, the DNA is TGTGCCAGCAGTTACTATGGGATCAGCAATCAGCCCCAGCATTTT.

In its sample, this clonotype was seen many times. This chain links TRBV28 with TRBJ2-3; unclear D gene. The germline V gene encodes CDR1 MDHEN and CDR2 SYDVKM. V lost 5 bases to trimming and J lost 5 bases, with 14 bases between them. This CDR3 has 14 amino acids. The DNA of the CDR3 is TGTGCCAGCAGTCCCGCTCGTTCGAGAGATACGCAGTATTTT. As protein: CASSPARSRDTQYF.

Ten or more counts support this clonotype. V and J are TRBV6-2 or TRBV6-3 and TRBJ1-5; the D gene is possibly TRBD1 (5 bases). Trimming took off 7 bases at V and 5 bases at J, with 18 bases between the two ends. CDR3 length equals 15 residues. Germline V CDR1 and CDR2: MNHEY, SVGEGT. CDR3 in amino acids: CASTLTVLQDQPQHF. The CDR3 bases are TGTGCCAGCACCCTGACAGTCCTACAGGATCAGCCCCAGCATTTT.

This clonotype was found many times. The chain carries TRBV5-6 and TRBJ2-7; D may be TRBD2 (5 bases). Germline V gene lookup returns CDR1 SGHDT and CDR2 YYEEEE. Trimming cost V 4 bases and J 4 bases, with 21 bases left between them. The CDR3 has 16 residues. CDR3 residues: CASSRGRIVDLYEQYF. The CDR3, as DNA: TGTGCCAGCAGCCGAGGACGGATCGTGGACTTGTACGAGCAGTACTTC.

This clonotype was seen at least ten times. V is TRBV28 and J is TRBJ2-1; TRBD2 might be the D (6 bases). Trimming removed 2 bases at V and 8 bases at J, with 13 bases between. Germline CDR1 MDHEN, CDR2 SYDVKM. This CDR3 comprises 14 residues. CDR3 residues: CASSLGQEGDEQFF. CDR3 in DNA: TGTGCCAGCAGTTTAGGGCAGGAGGGCGATGAGCAGTTCTTC.

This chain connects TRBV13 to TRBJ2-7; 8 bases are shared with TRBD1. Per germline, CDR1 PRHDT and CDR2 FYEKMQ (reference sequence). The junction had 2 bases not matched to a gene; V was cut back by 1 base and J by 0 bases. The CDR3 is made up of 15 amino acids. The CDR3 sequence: CASSLAGQGSYEQYF. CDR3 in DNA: TGTGCCAGCAGCTTAGCTGGACAGGGCTCCTACGAGCAGTACTTC.

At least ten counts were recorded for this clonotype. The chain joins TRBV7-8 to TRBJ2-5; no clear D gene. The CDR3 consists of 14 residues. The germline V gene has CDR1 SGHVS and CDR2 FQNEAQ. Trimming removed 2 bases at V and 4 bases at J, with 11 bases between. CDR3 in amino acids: CASSLTERGETQYF. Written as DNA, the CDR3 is TGTGCCAGCAGCTTAACGGAGCGTGGAGAGACCCAGTACTTC.

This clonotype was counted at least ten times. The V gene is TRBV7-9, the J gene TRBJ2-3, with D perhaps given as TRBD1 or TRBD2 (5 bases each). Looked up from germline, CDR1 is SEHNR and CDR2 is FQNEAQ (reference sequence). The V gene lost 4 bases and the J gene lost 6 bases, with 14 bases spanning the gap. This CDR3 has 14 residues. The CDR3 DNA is TGTGCCAGCAGCTGGCAAAGGGGAGCGGATACGCAGTATTTT. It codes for CASSWQRGADTQYF.

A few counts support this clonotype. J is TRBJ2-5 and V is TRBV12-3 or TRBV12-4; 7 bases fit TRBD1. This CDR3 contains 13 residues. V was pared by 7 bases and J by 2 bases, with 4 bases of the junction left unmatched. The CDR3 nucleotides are TGTGCCAGCACCAACAGGGGACAAGAGACCCAGTACTTC. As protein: CASTNRGQETQYF.

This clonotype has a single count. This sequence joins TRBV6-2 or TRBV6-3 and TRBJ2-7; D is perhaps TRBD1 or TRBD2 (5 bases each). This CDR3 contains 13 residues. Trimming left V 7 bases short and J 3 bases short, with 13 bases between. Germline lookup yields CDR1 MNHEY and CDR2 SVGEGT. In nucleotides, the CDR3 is TGTGCCAGCAACCCGGGACCGAGCTACGAGCAGTACTTC. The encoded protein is CASNPGPSYEQYF.

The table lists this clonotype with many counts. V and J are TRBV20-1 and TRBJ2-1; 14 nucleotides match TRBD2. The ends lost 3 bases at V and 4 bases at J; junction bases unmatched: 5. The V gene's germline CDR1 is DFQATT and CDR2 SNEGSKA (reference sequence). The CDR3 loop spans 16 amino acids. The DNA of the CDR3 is TGCAGTGCTAGGACTAGCGGGGGGGCTTTATACAATGAGCAGTTCTTC. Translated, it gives CSARTSGGALYNEQFF.

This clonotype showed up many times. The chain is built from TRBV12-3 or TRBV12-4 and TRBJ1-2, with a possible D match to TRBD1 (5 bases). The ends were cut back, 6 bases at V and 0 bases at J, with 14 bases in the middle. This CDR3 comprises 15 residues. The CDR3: CASSPPRQPNYGYTF. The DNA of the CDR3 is TGTGCCAGCAGCCCCCCGCGACAGCCTAACTATGGCTACACCTTC.

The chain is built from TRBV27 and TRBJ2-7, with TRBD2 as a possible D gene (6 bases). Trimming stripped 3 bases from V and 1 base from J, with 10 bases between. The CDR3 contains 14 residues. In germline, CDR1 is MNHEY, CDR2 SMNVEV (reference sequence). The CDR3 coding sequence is TGTGCCAGCAGTTTCGGGAGTGGATCCTACGAGCAGTACTTC. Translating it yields CASSFGSGSYEQYF.

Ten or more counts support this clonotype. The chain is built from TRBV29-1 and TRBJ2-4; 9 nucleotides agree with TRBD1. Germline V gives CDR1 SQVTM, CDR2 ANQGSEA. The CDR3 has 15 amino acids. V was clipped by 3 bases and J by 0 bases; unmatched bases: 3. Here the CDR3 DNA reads TGCAGCGTTGAGGACAGGGGATTAGCCAAAAACATTCAGTACTTC. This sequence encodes CSVEDRGLAKNIQYF.

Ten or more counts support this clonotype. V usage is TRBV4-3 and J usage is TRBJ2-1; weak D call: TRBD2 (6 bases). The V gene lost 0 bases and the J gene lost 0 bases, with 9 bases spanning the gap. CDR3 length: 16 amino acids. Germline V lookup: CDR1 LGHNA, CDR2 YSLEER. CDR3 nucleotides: TGCGCCAGCAGCCAAGAGGAGGGAGACTCCTACAATGAGCAGTTCTTC. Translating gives CASSQEEGDSYNEQFF.

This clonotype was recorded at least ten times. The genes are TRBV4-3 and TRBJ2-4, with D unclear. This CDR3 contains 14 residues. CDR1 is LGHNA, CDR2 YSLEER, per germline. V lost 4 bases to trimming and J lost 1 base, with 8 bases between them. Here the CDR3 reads CASSPSRAKNIQYF. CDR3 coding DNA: TGCGCCAGCAGCCCCAGTCGGGCCAAAAACATTCAGTACTTC.

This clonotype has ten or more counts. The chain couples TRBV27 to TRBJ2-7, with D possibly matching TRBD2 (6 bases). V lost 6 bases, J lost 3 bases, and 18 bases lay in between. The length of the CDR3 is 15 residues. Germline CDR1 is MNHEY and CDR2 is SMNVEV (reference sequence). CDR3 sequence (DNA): TGTGCCAGCAGAGAACAAGCGGGCACCCTCTACGAGCAGTACTTC. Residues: CASREQAGTLYEQYF.

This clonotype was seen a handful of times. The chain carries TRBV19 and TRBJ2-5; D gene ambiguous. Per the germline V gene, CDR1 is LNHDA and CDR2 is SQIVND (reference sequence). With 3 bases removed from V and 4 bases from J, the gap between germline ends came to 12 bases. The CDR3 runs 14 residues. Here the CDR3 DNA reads TGTGCCAGTAGTATTAGCAGGTCCGGAGAGACCCAGTACTTC. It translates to CASSISRSGETQYF.

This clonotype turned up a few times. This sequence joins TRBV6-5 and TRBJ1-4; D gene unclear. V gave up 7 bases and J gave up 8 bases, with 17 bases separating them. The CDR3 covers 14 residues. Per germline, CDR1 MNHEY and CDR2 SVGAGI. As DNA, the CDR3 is TGTGCCAGCATTCTCCTGGAAGGTCGGGAAAAACTGTTTTTT. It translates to CASILLEGREKLFF.

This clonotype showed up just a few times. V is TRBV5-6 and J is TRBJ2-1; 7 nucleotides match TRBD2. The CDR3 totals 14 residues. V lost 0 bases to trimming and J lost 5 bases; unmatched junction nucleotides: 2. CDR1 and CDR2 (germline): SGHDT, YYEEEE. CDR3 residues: CASSLGGLDNEQFF. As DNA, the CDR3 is TGTGCCAGCAGCTTGGGCGGACTAGACAATGAGCAGTTCTTC.